This T cell receptor beta chain was identified in a study of cytomegalovirus exposure and HLA in healthy donors. Overall study findings and caveats: Near-uniform donor sequencing depth was presumed by presence/absence analyses. Most TCR beta V segments were productive about 90% or about 30% of the time in an earlier analysis.

Nominally healthy donors were sampled, though unrecorded immune exposures were likely. Points on this clone: As yet, its antigen is unknown.

Germline V gene data show CDR1 as SGHRS and CDR2 as YFSETQ. The CDR3 sequence is 16 residues long. V shed 2 bases, J shed 0 bases, and the junction held 8 bases outside the gene matches. The PCR employed 60 Vbeta primers together with 13 Jbeta primers. Using immunoSEQ multiplex PCR, the repertoire was profiled, and TCRdb retains in-frame clones only, with some absent. The sample has 110,000 or so clones; about 72% are singletons. This chain joins TRBV5-1 and TRBJ2-7; TRBD2 matches 7 bases. The material sequenced was PBMCs. The receptor was derived from a man in his fifties or sixties in good health and CMV-seropositive. CDR3: CASSFALGGSSYEQYF. CDR3 bases: TGCGCCAGCAGCTTTGCCCTCGGGGGGAGCTCCTACGAGCAGTACTTC. Complete variable domain (other parts from reference TRBV5-1 and TRBJ2-7): KAGVTQTPRYLIKTRGQQVTLSCSPISGHRSVSWYQQTPGQGLQFLFEYFSETQRNKGNFPGRFSGRQFSNSRSEMNVSTLELGDSALYLCASSFALGGSSYEQYFGPGTRLTVT.